The 21 T cell receptor beta chains given below trace back to one sample, sequenced in a study of shared clonotypes between healthy human individuals. Sequenced by immunoSEQ multiplex PCR; TCRdb stores in-frame clones only, minus some. The data show fewer than 350,000 clones, around 86% seen once. Sequenced: memory CD8+ T cells sorted from blood. Subset noted: CD45RO+ cells pooled with CCR7-negative TemRA cells. The origin of the receptors is a man aged 18 to 35 in good health.

The rearrangement uses TRBV7-9 and TRBJ1-6; 7 bases are a match to TRBD1. Per germline, CDR1 SEHNR and CDR2 FQNEAQ (reference sequence). With V trimmed by 5 bases and J by 6 bases, 7 bases remained unmatched. The CDR3 totals 15 residues. The CDR3 reads CASSPQGSGNSPLHF. The CDR3 DNA reads as TGTGCCAGCAGCCCACAGGGGTCGGGTAATTCACCCCTCCACTTT.

This chain's CDR3 is CASSQDRDVSRETQYF. CDR3 DNA sequence: TGCGCCAGCAGCCAAGACAGGGACGTGTCGCGAGAGACCCAGTACTTC. The chain joins TRBV4-3 to TRBJ2-5; D possibly uses TRBD1 or TRBD2 (5 bases each). Germline V gives CDR1 LGHNA, CDR2 YSLEER. Trimming shortened V by 0 bases and J by 4 bases, and 15 bases separated the two germline ends. The CDR3 length is 16 residues.

J is TRBJ1-5 and V is TRBV15; D gene uncertain. V dropped 0 bases and J dropped 7 bases, with 7 bases sitting between them. The CDR3 length is 13 residues. CDR1 and CDR2 (germline): LNHNV, YYDKDF (reference sequence). This CDR3 reads CATSREPPQPQHF. CDR3 DNA sequence: TGTGCCACCAGCAGAGAACCACCCCAGCCCCAGCATTTT.

This sequence joins TRBV30 and TRBJ2-1; D gene ambiguous. V was shortened by 0 bases and J by 1 base, with 7 bases between the two germline ends. Germline values: CDR1 GTSNPN, CDR2 SVGIG (reference sequence). The CDR3 length is 14 residues. In nucleotides, the CDR3 is TGTGCCTGGAGTGTCCAGAATTCCTACAATGAGCAGTTCTTC. The encoded protein is CAWSVQNSYNEQFF.

The chain recombines TRBV29-1 with TRBJ2-2, with unresolved D. Germline CDR1 reads SQVTM; CDR2 reads ANQGSEA. The V end was cut by 4 bases, the J end by 0 bases, with 12 bases between. This CDR3 region has 15 residues. For the CDR3, the DNA is TGCAGCGTTGTCCGTACAGATACGAACACCGGGGAGCTGTTTTTT. It codes for CSVVRTDTNTGELFF.

The chain links TRBV7-9 to TRBJ2-7; 11 bases are a match to TRBD2. The germline CDR1 and CDR2 sequences are SEHNR and FQNEAQ (reference sequence). J was trimmed by 3 bases and V by 5 bases; bases with no gene match: 18. This CDR3 has 19 residues. The CDR3 loop is CASSALGTSGIVGVYEQYF. DNA for the CDR3: TGTGCCAGCAGCGCCCTAGGGACTAGCGGAATTGTAGGGGTCTACGAGCAGTACTTC.

The chain links TRBV29-1 to TRBJ1-2; D unclear. The ends were cut back, 0 bases at V and 13 bases at J, with 15 bases in the middle. The CDR3 totals 12 residues. Germline V lookup: CDR1 SQVTM, CDR2 ANQGSEA. For the CDR3, the DNA is TGCAGCGTTGAAGATCGTAGTTCGGTGTGCACCTTC. It codes for CSVEDRSSVCTF. Variable domain in full (rest from reference TRBV29-1 and TRBJ1-2): SAVISQKPSRDICQRGTSLTIQCQVDSQVTMMFWYRQQPGQSLTLIATANQGSEATYESGFVIDKFPISRPNLTFSTLTVSNMSPEDSSIYLCSVEDRSSVCTFGSGTRLTVV.

The rearrangement links TRBV14 to TRBJ2-1; D tentatively fits TRBD1 or TRBD2 (5 bases each). Trimming cost V 4 bases and J 8 bases, with 21 bases left between them. CDR3 length: 16 residues. From germline, CDR1 is SGHDN and CDR2 FVKESK. The CDR3 sequence is CASSPWSGGPLDEQFF. CDR3 sequence (DNA): TGTGCCAGCAGCCCCTGGAGTGGGGGACCTTTGGATGAGCAGTTCTTC.

J is TRBJ2-1 and V is TRBV19; 8 bases line up with TRBD2. The CDR3 is 16 residues long. Trimming removed 0 bases from V and 2 bases from J; junction bases left unmatched: 3. The germline V gene encodes CDR1 LNHDA and CDR2 SQIVND (reference sequence). Written as DNA, the CDR3 is TGTGCCAGTAGTATAGACGCAGCGGGGGCCTACAATGAGCAGTTCTTC. Its protein is CASSIDAAGAYNEQFF.

This clone occurred a few times. The chain employs TRBV6-1 and TRBJ1-1; D uncertain. The V gene lost 7 bases and the J gene lost 5 bases, with 5 bases spanning the gap. CDR1 is MNHNS and CDR2 is SASEGT in the germline V gene. The CDR3 runs 10 residues. The CDR3, as DNA: TGTGCCAGCAACCCAACTGAAGCTTTCTTT. Residues: CASNPTEAFF.

This chain joins TRBV25-1 and TRBJ2-1; 7 positions match TRBD1. V trimming: 3 bases; J trimming: 4 bases; junction bases outside the gene matches: 3. There are 14 residues in the CDR3. Germline loops: CDR1 MGHDK, CDR2 SYGVNS. The CDR3 region is CASSETRGYNEQFF. The CDR3 nucleotides are TGTGCCAGCAGTGAGACCAGGGGGTACAATGAGCAGTTCTTC.

The chain employs TRBV29-1 and TRBJ2-2; TRBD1 matches at 12 bases. V shed 5 bases and J 7 bases; nucleotides not matched to a gene: 5. The CDR3 is 14 residues long. Germline V CDR1 and CDR2: SQVTM, ANQGSEA. The CDR3 DNA reads TGCAGCGTTCGGGGACAGGGGGCGAACGGGGAGCTGTTTTTT. The encoded protein is CSVRGQGANGELFF.

The V and J genes are TRBV2 and TRBJ2-7; D may be TRBD1 (6 bases). Germline loops: CDR1 SNHLY, CDR2 FYNNEI. The length of the CDR3 is 14 residues. V lost 7 bases, J lost 2 bases, and 15 bases lay in between. CDR3 residues: CASNPEQGPYEQYF. CDR3 bases: TGTGCCAGCAACCCGGAACAGGGTCCCTACGAGCAGTACTTC.

The chain is built from TRBV5-4 and TRBJ2-7; no reliable D call. There are 13 residues in the CDR3. The germline V gene has CDR1 SGHNT and CDR2 YYREEE (reference sequence). Trimming cost V 0 bases and J 11 bases, with 15 bases left between them. CDR3 loop: CASSLDLGNVEYF. As DNA, the CDR3 is TGTGCCAGCAGCTTGGACTTGGGCAATGTGGAGTACTTC.

The chain has TRBV13 and TRBJ2-5; 8 positions agree with TRBD2. CDR1 and CDR2 from the germline V gene are PRHDT and FYEKMQ (reference sequence). This CDR3 comprises 16 residues. J lost 2 bases, V lost 3 bases, and 8 bases had no gene match. The CDR3 here is CASSLKTGGRQETQYF. As DNA, the CDR3 is TGTGCCAGCAGCTTGAAGACGGGAGGGCGGCAAGAGACCCAGTACTTC.

The genes are TRBV11-2 and TRBJ1-2; 7 bases fit TRBD1. After removal of 7 bases from V and 2 bases from J, the junction contained 13 bases not matched to a gene. Germline lookup yields CDR1 SGHAT and CDR2 FQNNGV. The CDR3 loop spans 16 amino acids. CDR3 in amino acids: CASKPLRGQWNYGYTF. The CDR3 coding sequence is TGTGCCAGCAAACCCTTAAGGGGACAGTGGAACTATGGCTACACCTTC.

This sequence joins TRBV11-2 and TRBJ2-3; 12 bases match TRBD2. Germline V gene data show CDR1 as SGHAT and CDR2 as FQNNGV. CDR3 length: 17 amino acids. The junction had 10 bases not matched to a gene; V was cut back by 5 bases and J by 4 bases. CDR3 residues: CASSTPLAGGSADTQYF. The CDR3 DNA reads TGTGCCAGCAGCACTCCACTAGCGGGAGGATCTGCAGATACGCAGTATTTT. Drawing the rest from reference TRBV11-2 and TRBJ2-3, the complete variable domain is EAGVAQSPRYKIIEKRQSVAFWCNPISGHATLYWYQQILGQGPKLLIQFQNNGVVDDSQLPKDRFSAERLKGVDSTLKIQPAKLEDSAVYLCASSTPLAGGSADTQYFGPGTRLTVL.

Only one count was recorded for this clone. This CDR3 reads CASSEPGIAYEQYF. In nucleotides, the CDR3 is TGTGCCAGCAGTGAACCGGGGATTGCCTACGAGCAGTACTTC. The chain couples TRBV6-1 to TRBJ2-7, with D possibly being TRBD2 (5 bases). The CDR3 totals 14 residues. V lost 2 bases, J lost 2 bases, and 10 bases lay in between. Germline CDR1 reads MNHNS; CDR2 reads SASEGT.

This rearrangement joins TRBV18 to TRBJ1-4; 7 bases fit TRBD1. Germline V CDR1 and CDR2: KGHSH, LQKENI. V lost 2 bases and J lost 4; bases outside the gene matches: 4. This CDR3 comprises 15 residues. In DNA form, the CDR3 reads TGTGCCAGCTCACCAGAGACAGGGAGTAATGAAAAACTGTTTTTT. Residues: CASSPETGSNEKLFF.

This clone was found a few times. The gene calls are TRBV27 and TRBJ2-3; D may be TRBD1 (6 bases). The V gene lost 7 bases and the J gene lost 5 bases, with 16 bases spanning the gap. In germline, CDR1 is MNHEY, CDR2 SMNVEV (reference sequence). The length of the CDR3 is 14 residues. Here the CDR3 reads CASKTGGVGDTQYF. In DNA, the CDR3 is TGTGCCAGCAAGACTGGGGGCGTTGGAGATACGCAGTATTTT.

J is TRBJ1-1 and V is TRBV19, with D hard to call. The ends were cut back, 3 bases at V and 8 bases at J, with 7 bases in the middle. The CDR3 extends over 11 amino acids. Germline V gene sequence: CDR1 LNHDA, CDR2 SQIVND (reference sequence). CDR3 loop: CASSMGWEAFF. The CDR3 DNA follows: TGTGCCAGTAGTATGGGGTGGGAAGCTTTCTTT.